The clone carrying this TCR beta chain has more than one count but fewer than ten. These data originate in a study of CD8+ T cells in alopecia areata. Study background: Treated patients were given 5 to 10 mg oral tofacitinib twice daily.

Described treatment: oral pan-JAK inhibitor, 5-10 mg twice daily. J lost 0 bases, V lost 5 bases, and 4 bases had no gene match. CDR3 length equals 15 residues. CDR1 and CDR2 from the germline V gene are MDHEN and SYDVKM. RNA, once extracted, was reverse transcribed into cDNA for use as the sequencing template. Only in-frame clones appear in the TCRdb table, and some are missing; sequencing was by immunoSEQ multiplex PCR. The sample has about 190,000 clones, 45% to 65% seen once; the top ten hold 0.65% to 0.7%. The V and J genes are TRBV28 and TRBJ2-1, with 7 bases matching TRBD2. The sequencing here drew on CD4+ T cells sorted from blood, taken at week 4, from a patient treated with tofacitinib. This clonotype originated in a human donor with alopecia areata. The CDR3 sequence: CASSVGGSSYNEQFF. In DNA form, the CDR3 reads TGTGCCAGCAGTGTCGGCGGGAGCTCCTACAATGAGCAGTTCTTC.